Below are 8 T cell receptor beta chains sequenced from a single sample in a study of T cell responses to AZD1222 COVID-19 vaccine. The protocol was immunoSEQ multiplex PCR, while the TCRdb copy is restricted to in-frame clones and leaves out a portion. The profile shows under 150,000 clones, 90% to 95% of them singletons. The input for sequencing was peripheral blood, taken on day 0 of AZD1222 vaccination. These receptor sequences come from an adult in good health.

Comments on this clone: Other DNA sequences in the same sample also yield this CDR3. V gene TRBV9 combines with J gene TRBJ1-1, with D uncertain. V was pared by 0 bases and J by 1 base, with 4 bases between. The CDR3 is 13 amino acids. The germline CDR1 and CDR2 sequences are SGDLS and YYNGEE. CDR3 amino acids: CASSVDSNTEAFF. The CDR3 DNA follows: TGTGCCAGCAGCGTAGATTCGAACACTGAAGCTTTCTTT.

The rearrangement links TRBV6-5 to TRBJ2-5; tentative D call: TRBD2 (6 bases). The CDR3 loop spans 16 amino acids. V lost 0 bases and J 2 bases, leaving 13 bases between the germline ends. Germline V CDR1 and CDR2: MNHEY, SVGAGI. The DNA for the CDR3 is TGTGCCAGCAGTTACTCTCGGGGGAGCTTACAAGAGACCCAGTACTTC. It yields the protein CASSYSRGSLQETQYF.

The V call is TRBV7-3, the J call TRBJ2-5, with D maybe TRBD2 (5 bases). V was cut by 5 bases and J by 1 base, with 8 bases left in between. This CDR3 has 13 amino acids. Germline V gene lookup returns CDR1 SGHTA and CDR2 FQGTGA. The CDR3 sequence: CASSQGSQETQYF. The DNA for the CDR3 is TGTGCCAGCAGCCAAGGGAGCCAAGAGACCCAGTACTTC.

This clone was picked up one time. The V gene is TRBV5-4, the J gene TRBJ1-2; a possible D gene is TRBD1 (5 bases). The CDR3 runs 16 residues. Trimming took 2 bases from V and 3 from J, leaving 17 bases between them. Germline-derived CDR1 and CDR2 are SGHNT and YYREEE (reference sequence). The CDR3 is CASSFKRGSTHYGYTF. As DNA, the CDR3 is TGTGCCAGCAGCTTTAAGAGGGGCAGTACCCACTATGGCTACACCTTC.

CDR3: CASSILGAETAGEQYF. Written as DNA, the CDR3 is TGTGCCAGTAGTATACTCGGGGCCGAGACTGCGGGGGAGCAGTACTTC. The chain is built from TRBV19 and TRBJ2-7, with D possibly being TRBD2 (6 bases). This CDR3 comprises 16 residues. The germline V and J ends were trimmed by 2 bases and 7 bases, with 21 bases remaining between them. CDR1 LNHDA and CDR2 SQIVND come from the germline V gene (reference sequence). Full variable domain (remainder filled in from reference TRBV19 and TRBJ2-7): DGGITQSPKYLFRKEGQNVTLSCEQNLNHDAMYWYRQDPGQGLRLIYYSQIVNDFQKGDIAEGYSVSREKKESFPLTVTSAQKNPTAFYLCASSILGAETAGEQYFGPGTRLTVT.

The chain has TRBV9 and TRBJ2-7; D ambiguous. Germline loops: CDR1 SGDLS, CDR2 YYNGEE. Trimming cost V 3 bases and J 3 bases, with 4 bases left between them. The CDR3 is 11 residues long. In DNA form, the CDR3 reads TGTGCCAGCAGCGCCGGCTACGAGCAGTACTTC. Amino acids: CASSAGYEQYF.

This clone has a single count. This chain uses TRBV3-1 (or the pseudogene TRBV3-2) with TRBJ2-6, with D maybe TRBD1 (6 bases). This CDR3 contains 15 residues. Per the germline V gene, CDR1 is LGHDT and CDR2 is YNNKEL (reference sequence). V was shortened by 3 bases and J by 2 bases, with 8 bases between the two germline ends. The CDR3 DNA reads as TGTGCCAGCAGCCAGAACAGGGCTGGGGCCAACGTCCTGACTTTC. It yields the protein CASSQNRAGANVLTF.

The chain joins TRBV4-2 to TRBJ1-4; 11 bases fit TRBD1. The V segment lost 1 base and the J segment 13 bases; nucleotides outside the gene matches: 5. CDR3 length: 14 residues. Germline-derived CDR1 and CDR2 are LGHNA and YNFKEQ. CDR3 protein: CASSQAGTGGGLFF. CDR3 DNA: TGTGCCAGCAGCCAAGCCGGGACAGGGGGGGGACTGTTTTTT.